Listed here is a single TCR beta chain. Its antigen has not been determined. No base quality information exists; no much larger clone differs at one position. The protocol used for the library was RT-PCR. Data came from an Illumina HiSeq 2500. The public reads were reanalyzed by TCRdb: fastp trimming at Q25, MiXCR alignment, in-frame beta chains only. All rows with the same CDR3 protein become a single entry with the most common DNA and genes. This sample has 600,000 to 850,000 distinct CDR3 sequences in its table, and approximately 14% of those were observed once. The ten largest clones add up to less than 9% of the sample. The data were obtained in a study of response to subunit inactivated influenza vaccine (dated 2018 in TCRdb). In the study overall: The study used deep quantitative T cell receptor repertoire profiling to track responses to a trivalent subunit inactivated influenza vaccine.

Here is what the overall study found, with its caveats: It was suggested by the authors that each seasonal influenza vaccination may recruit only a limited number of new T cells.

Looking up the germline V gene (reference sequence) yields CDR1 DFQATT and CDR2 SNEGSKA. V lost 3 bases and J lost 5 bases, and the count of bases not matched to a germline gene is 6. The CDR3 contains 14 residues, cysteine and phenylalanine counted. The retained sequence is limited to the CDR3, 42 bases, with the frame set at the first base. The sequence derives from a man aged 50 or older who received an inactivated influenza vaccine. Donor details come from another sample of the same person, matched by shared clones. The sample in question was PBMCs from blood, obtained about 14 days before vaccination. This sequence uses TRBV20-1 and TRBJ2-2; TRBD1 matches 7 bases in the middle. For the CDR3, the sequence is CSASKTGQTGELFF. The DNA sequence is as follows: TGCAGTGCTAGTAAGACGGGACAGACCGGGGAGCTGTTTTTT.